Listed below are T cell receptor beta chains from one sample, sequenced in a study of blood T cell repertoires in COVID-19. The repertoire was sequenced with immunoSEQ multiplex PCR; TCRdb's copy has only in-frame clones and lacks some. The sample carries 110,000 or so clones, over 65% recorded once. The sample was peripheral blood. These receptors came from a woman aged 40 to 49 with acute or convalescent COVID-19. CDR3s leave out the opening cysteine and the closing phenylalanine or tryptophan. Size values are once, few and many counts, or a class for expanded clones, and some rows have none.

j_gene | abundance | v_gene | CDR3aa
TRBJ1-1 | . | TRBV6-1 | ASSGRGQVSILGTEAF
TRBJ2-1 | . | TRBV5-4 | ASSLTSAALQF
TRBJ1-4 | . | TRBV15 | ATSAGTAKGEKLF
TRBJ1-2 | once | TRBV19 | ASSTRRALGGNYGYT
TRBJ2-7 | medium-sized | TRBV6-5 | ASRTGPLGYEQY
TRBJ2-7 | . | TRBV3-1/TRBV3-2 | ASSRLAGNYEQY
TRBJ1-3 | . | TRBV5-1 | ASSLSLGQAGNTIY
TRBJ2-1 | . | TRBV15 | ATSLPGAGVNEQF
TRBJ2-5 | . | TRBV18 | ASRGGGLQETQY
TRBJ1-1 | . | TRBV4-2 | ASSQAEGAHGTEAF
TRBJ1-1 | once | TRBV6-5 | ASSYGGSQNTEAF